What follows are 16 T cell receptor beta chains derived from one specimen sequenced in a study of blood T cell repertoires in COVID-19. The table came from immunoSEQ multiplex PCR; TCRdb's copy has only in-frame clones and leaves some out. The sample has about 140,000 clones; 88% are singletons. The sample comprised peripheral blood. Receptors originate from a woman aged 60 to 75 with acute or convalescent COVID-19.

The chain joins TRBV10-3 to TRBJ2-1; 8 nucleotides agree with TRBD1. Per the germline V gene, CDR1 is ENHRY and CDR2 is SYGVKD. The CDR3 is made up of 17 amino acids. The ends lost 6 bases at V and 0 bases at J; junction bases unmatched: 10. CDR3 bases: TGTGCCATCAGGGGGGACAGGACCCGGGGCTCCTACAATGAGCAGTTCTTC. It translates to CAIRGDRTRGSYNEQFF.

In its sample, this clone was seen once. This rearrangement joins TRBV10-3 to TRBJ1-5; D is unresolved. Deletions cut 4 bases from V and 4 bases from J, with 5 bases between. The V gene's germline CDR1 is ENHRY and CDR2 SYGVKD. This CDR3 is 12 amino acids long. The DNA of the CDR3 is TGTGCCATCAGTGTCGGGAATCAGCCCCAGCATTTT. Translating gives CAISVGNQPQHF.

This clone has only one observation. The chain combines TRBV7-2 with TRBJ2-6; D unresolved. The CDR3 extends over 16 amino acids. Germline-derived CDR1 and CDR2 are SGHTA and FQGNSA. V was shortened by 1 base and J by 3 bases, with 10 bases between the two germline ends. In DNA form, the CDR3 reads TGTGCCAGCAGCTTAGTCGCGGCAGTTGGGGCCAACGTCCTGACTTTC. Translating gives CASSLVAAVGANVLTF.

The V call is TRBV19, the J call TRBJ2-3, with TRBD1 identical over 11 bases. Looked up from germline, CDR1 is LNHDA and CDR2 is SQIVND (reference sequence). The CDR3 spans 16 residues. V trimming: 6 bases; J trimming: 2 bases; junction bases outside the gene matches: 7. CDR3 region: CASSHGTGGPTDTQYF. CDR3 DNA: TGTGCCAGTAGCCACGGGACAGGGGGACCCACAGATACGCAGTATTTT.

The chain has TRBV10-3 and TRBJ2-2, with 8 bases matching TRBD2. The ends lost 7 bases at V and 2 bases at J; junction bases unmatched: 6. This CDR3 has 15 amino acids. Germline V gene sequence: CDR1 ENHRY, CDR2 SYGVKD. The CDR3 DNA sequence: TGTGCCATCACCGCGGGGGGCCCTAACACCGGGGAGCTGTTTTTT. This sequence encodes CAITAGGPNTGELFF.

The chain has TRBV6-5 and TRBJ1-2; 11 bases map to TRBD1. V dropped 2 bases and J dropped 4; count of bases not matched to a gene: 6. The CDR3 totals 16 residues. Germline CDR1 MNHEY, CDR2 SVGAGI. The CDR3 protein is CASSYTRTGGFYGYTF. The CDR3 DNA sequence: TGTGCCAGCAGTTACACAAGGACAGGGGGCTTCTATGGCTACACCTTC.

V and J are TRBV28 and TRBJ1-6; TRBD1 aligns across 9 bases. Germline V gene lookup returns CDR1 MDHEN and CDR2 SYDVKM. V dropped 6 bases and J dropped 18; count of bases not matched to a gene: 15. The CDR3 loop spans 14 amino acids. The chain's CDR3 is CASRLGTGTDDPHF. The CDR3 DNA follows: TGTGCCAGCAGGCTCGGGACAGGGACTGATGACCCCCACTTT.

The J gene is TRBJ2-1, the V gene TRBV5-1; perhaps TRBD2 as D (5 bases). There are 14 residues in the CDR3. From germline, CDR1 is SGHRS and CDR2 YFSETQ. V gave up 6 bases and J gave up 9 bases, with 19 bases separating them. In nucleotides, the CDR3 is TGCGCCAGCAACTCAAGCCCGCAGGCGGGTGAGCAGTTCTTC. Protein product: CASNSSPQAGEQFF.

The genes are TRBV7-3 and TRBJ2-7; D remains unclear. The CDR3 runs to 13 residues. Trimming removed 0 bases at V and 1 base at J, with 4 bases between. Germline values: CDR1 SGHTA, CDR2 FQGTGA. CDR3 in amino acids: CASSLTSSYEQYF. Written as DNA, the CDR3 is TGTGCCAGCAGCTTAACCAGTTCCTACGAGCAGTACTTC.

The V gene is TRBV2, the J gene TRBJ1-1; no firm D call. The CDR3 has 11 residues. Trimming removed 6 bases at V and 3 bases at J, with 5 bases between. The germline CDR1 and CDR2 sequences are SNHLY and FYNNEI. The CDR3 DNA reads TGTGCCAGCAGCTTTTACACTGAAGCTTTCTTT. It specifies CASSFYTEAFF.

This chain links TRBV10-3 with TRBJ1-2; D unresolved. CDR1 and CDR2 (germline): ENHRY, SYGVKD. The CDR3 spans 14 residues. V was cut by 5 bases and J by 0 bases, with 10 bases left in between. The CDR3 region is CAISPGESNYGYTF. As DNA, the CDR3 is TGTGCCATCAGTCCCGGAGAGTCTAACTATGGCTACACCTTC.

Only one count was recorded for this clone. This chain joins TRBV3-1 (or the pseudogene TRBV3-2) and TRBJ1-1, with 11 bases aligning to TRBD1. After removal of 2 bases from V and 5 bases from J, the junction contained 4 bases not matched to a gene. CDR1 is LGHDT, CDR2 YNNKEL, per germline (reference sequence). The CDR3 has 15 residues. CDR3 sequence reads: CASSQMGQGVTEAFF. The CDR3 DNA sequence: TGTGCCAGCAGCCAAATGGGACAGGGGGTAACTGAAGCTTTCTTT.

In nucleotides, the CDR3 is TGTGCCAGCTCACCACAGCAGGGAGAGACCCAGTACTTC. It yields the protein CASSPQQGETQYF. The V and J genes are TRBV18 and TRBJ2-5; tentatively, D is TRBD1 (5 bases). Per germline, CDR1 KGHSH and CDR2 LQKENI. The V end was cut by 1 base, the J end by 4 bases, with 7 bases between. The CDR3 loop spans 13 amino acids.

In this sample, this clone turned up once. This CDR3 reads CTSSPRDREYGYTF. The CDR3 nucleotides read TGCACCAGCAGCCCTCGGGACAGGGAGTATGGCTACACCTTC. The chain uses TRBV1 and TRBJ1-2; the table names TRBD1, a call not compared with the DNA. TRBV1 is classified as a pseudogene. CDR3 length: 14 residues.

This clone was recorded once. The rearrangement uses TRBV24-1 and TRBJ2-3, with D possibly being TRBD2 (5 bases). CDR3 length equals 17 residues. CDR1 is KGHDR, CDR2 SFDVKD, per germline. With 5 bases removed from V and 4 bases from J, the gap between germline ends came to 21 bases. The CDR3 is CATSAPWLADGADTQYF. CDR3 nucleotides: TGTGCCACCAGTGCCCCGTGGTTGGCGGACGGGGCAGATACGCAGTATTTT.

This clone appeared once. This rearrangement joins TRBV6-2 or TRBV6-3 to TRBJ2-3; D is unclear. The CDR3 is 14 amino acids. V lost 2 bases, J lost 2 bases, and 8 bases lay in between. The germline CDR1 and CDR2 sequences are MNHEY and SVGEGT. The CDR3 sequence is CASSYPIATDTQYF. CDR3 DNA: TGTGCCAGCAGTTACCCTATAGCCACAGATACGCAGTATTTT.